Shown below are 6 T cell receptor beta chains from a single sample sequenced in a study of T cells in tuberculosis. Some clones are missing from TCRdb's copy, which holds only in-frame ones; the method was immunoSEQ multiplex PCR. The data hold 31,000 or so clones, with roughly 88% observed a single time. Time point in this sample: new active TB diagnosis, blood taken before or within 7 days of starting treatment. The specimen comprised PBMCs, sampled at tuberculosis diagnosis. These receptor sequences come from an adult with tuberculosis.

The genes are TRBV4-1 and TRBJ2-1; 8 bases are shared with TRBD2. The CDR3 has 15 residues. Germline CDR1 and CDR2: MGHRA and YSYEKL. The V gene end was trimmed by 3 bases and the J gene end by 6 bases; junction bases not matched to a gene: 7. The CDR3 loop is CASSHPSGGFNEQFF. In DNA, the CDR3 is TGCGCCAGCAGCCACCCCAGCGGGGGTTTCAATGAGCAGTTCTTC.

The chain employs TRBV6-5 and TRBJ1-5; possibly TRBD1 for D (6 bases). With 6 bases removed from V and 0 bases from J, the gap between germline ends came to 9 bases. The CDR3 is 14 residues long. From germline, CDR1 is MNHEY and CDR2 SVGAGI. The CDR3 is CASSRTASNQPQHF. The CDR3 nucleotides read TGTGCCAGCAGCCGGACAGCTAGCAATCAGCCCCAGCATTTT.

The chain recombines TRBV4-1 with TRBJ2-3; 7 bases match TRBD2. CDR3 size: 16 residues. Germline-derived CDR1 and CDR2 are MGHRA and YSYEKL. Trimming at V came to 5 bases and at J to 0 bases, leaving 8 bases not matched to a gene. CDR3: CASSFLGRESTDTQYF. The DNA for the CDR3 is TGCGCCAGCAGCTTCTTGGGGCGGGAGAGCACAGATACGCAGTATTTT.

This sequence joins TRBV30 and TRBJ1-2; TRBD1 agrees at 9 bases. Germline trimming cut 2 bases from V and 5 bases from J; bases unmatched to any gene: 6. Germline V gene data show CDR1 as GTSNPN and CDR2 as SVGIG (reference sequence). The CDR3 has 14 amino acids. CDR3 DNA: TGTGCCTGGAGTACCGGGACAGGGCCGTATGGCTACACCTTC. Translating it yields CAWSTGTGPYGYTF.

DNA for the CDR3: TGCGCCAGCAGCTTTGTTAGCGGGAGCGCCGGGGAGCTGTTTTTT. The encoded protein is CASSFVSGSAGELFF. J is TRBJ2-2 and V is TRBV5-1; TRBD2 matches 9 bases. After removal of 2 bases from V and 6 bases from J, the junction contained 5 bases not matched to a gene. The CDR3 runs to 15 residues. CDR1 is SGHRS, CDR2 YFSETQ, per germline.

This chain links TRBV15 with TRBJ2-3; 8 bases are shared with TRBD1. The CDR3 is 15 residues long. Germline CDR1 and CDR2: LNHNV and YYDKDF (reference sequence). The V segment lost 3 bases and the J segment 2 bases; nucleotides outside the gene matches: 4. The chain's CDR3 is CATSRGQAYTDTQYF. CDR3 sequence (DNA): TGTGCCACCAGCAGGGGACAGGCTTACACAGATACGCAGTATTTT.